This T cell receptor (beta chain) was profiled in a study of cytomegalovirus exposure and HLA in healthy donors. Measured with immunoSEQ multiplex PCR; TCRdb has only the in-frame clones, and not every one. The sample shows 150,000 to 200,000 clones, 85% to 90% of them seen only once. V was cut by 4 bases and J by 2 bases, with 10 bases left in between. The CDR3 extends over 13 amino acids. V and J are TRBV5-3 and TRBJ2-7; perhaps TRBD1 as D (6 bases). TRBV5-3 is reported as an ORF; its role is uncertain. The sample consisted of PBMCs. This TCR was sampled from a woman aged 18-29 years in good health and CMV-seropositive. CDR3 in amino acids: CARSRDTTYEQYF. CDR3 bases: TGTGCCAGAAGCAGGGACACAACCTACGAGCAGTACTTC.